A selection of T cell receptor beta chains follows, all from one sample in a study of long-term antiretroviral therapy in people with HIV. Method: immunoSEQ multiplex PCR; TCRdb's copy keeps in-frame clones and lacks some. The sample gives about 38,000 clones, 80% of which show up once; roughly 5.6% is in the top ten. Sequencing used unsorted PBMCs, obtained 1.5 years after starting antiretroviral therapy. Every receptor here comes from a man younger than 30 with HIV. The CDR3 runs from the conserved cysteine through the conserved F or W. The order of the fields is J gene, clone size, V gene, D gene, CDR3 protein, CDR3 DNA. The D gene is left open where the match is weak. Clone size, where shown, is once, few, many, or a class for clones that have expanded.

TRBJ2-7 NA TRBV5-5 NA CASSLVAGKEYEQYF TGTGCCAGCAGCTTGGTAGCAGGGAAAGAATACGAGCAGTACTTC
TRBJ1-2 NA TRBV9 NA CASSLRPNYGYTF TGTGCCAGCAGCCTACGCCCGAACTATGGCTACACCTTC
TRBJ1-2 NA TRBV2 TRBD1 CASTRDRGNGYTF TGTGCCAGCACTAGGGACAGGGGGAATGGCTACACCTTC
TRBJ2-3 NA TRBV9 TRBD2 CASSVATSGRGDTQYF TGTGCCAGCAGCGTAGCGACTAGCGGACGGGGAGATACGCAGTATTTT
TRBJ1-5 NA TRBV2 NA CASDRGVGQPQHF TGTGCCAGCGATAGGGGGGTTGGGCAGCCCCAGCATTTT
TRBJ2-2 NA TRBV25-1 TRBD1 CASSDGQGPTGELFF TGTGCCAGCAGTGATGGACAGGGTCCCACCGGGGAGCTGTTTTTT
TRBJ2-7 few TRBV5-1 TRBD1 CASSFYGAGGNEQYF TGCGCCAGCAGTTTCTACGGGGCAGGGGGCAACGAGCAGTACTTC
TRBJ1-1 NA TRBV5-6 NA CASSLEGTNTEAFF TGTGCCAGCAGCTTGGAGGGGACGAACACTGAAGCTTTCTTT
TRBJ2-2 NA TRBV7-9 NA CASSRGLTGELFF TGTGCCAGCAGCCGGGGACTTACCGGGGAGCTGTTTTTT
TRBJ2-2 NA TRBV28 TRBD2 CASSSAALAGGSTGELFF TGTGCCAGCAGTTCAGCTGCGTTAGCGGGAGGGAGCACCGGGGAGCTGTTTTTT
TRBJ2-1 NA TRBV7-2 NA CASSLVRARGANEQFF TGTGCCAGCAGCTTAGTAAGGGCAAGGGGGGCCAATGAGCAGTTCTTC
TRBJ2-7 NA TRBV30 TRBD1 CAWSPDRVYEQYF TGTGCCTGGAGTCCGGACAGGGTCTACGAGCAGTACTTC
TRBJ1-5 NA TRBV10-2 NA CASSDAGTGGQPQHF TGCGCCAGCAGTGATGCGGGTACGGGGGGACAGCCCCAGCATTTT
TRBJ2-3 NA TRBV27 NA CASFLHPDTQYF TGTGCCAGCTTTCTTCATCCAGATACGCAGTATTTT